A selection of T cell receptor beta chains follows, all from one sample in a study of blood T cell repertoires in COVID-19. Clones were sequenced by immunoSEQ multiplex PCR, and TCRdb holds only the in-frame ones, with some missing. This sample has about 90,000 clones, with around 89% found just once. Sequencing was carried out using peripheral blood. These receptors were obtained from a man in his fifties or sixties with COVID-19, enrolled during active disease. The CDR3 runs from the conserved cysteine through the conserved F or W. A D gene is named only where the DNA matches it firmly. Rows give clone size only sometimes, using once, few, many, or a class for an expanded clone.

v_call	clone_size	d_call	j_call	cdr3_nt	cdr3_aa
TRBV7-9	.	.	TRBJ1-1	TGTGCCAGCAGCTTAGGGCGGGAGAGCACTGAAGCTTTCTTT	CASSLGRESTEAFF
TRBV5-8	.	TRBD1	TRBJ1-2	TGTGCCAGCAGCCCGCGGACAGGAGGTCGGGGCTACACCTTC	CASSPRTGGRGYTF
TRBV6-5	.	.	TRBJ1-1	TGTGCCAGCAGTTACTTAACCAGGGCGGACACTGAAGCTTTCTTT	CASSYLTRADTEAFF
TRBV28	.	TRBD1	TRBJ1-2	TGTGCCAGCAGTCCCCCGGAGGGGGCGATCGTCTACACCTTC	CASSPPEGAIVYTF
TRBV6-5	.	TRBD1	TRBJ1-2	TGTGCCAGCACCAGACGGACAGGGAACTATGGCTACACCTTC	CASTRRTGNYGYTF
TRBV2	.	.	TRBJ2-5	TGTGCCAGCAGTGAAGCGAGGGGGCAAGAGACCCAGTACTTC	CASSEARGQETQYF
TRBV6-5	.	TRBD2	TRBJ2-7	TGTGCCAGCAGTTACTCCGGGACTAGCTCCTACGAGCAGTACTTC	CASSYSGTSSYEQYF
TRBV18	.	TRBD2	TRBJ2-5	TGTGCCAGCTCACCACTGGACACCGCGGGGGGGGAGACCCAGTACTTC	CASSPLDTAGGETQYF
TRBV10-3	.	.	TRBJ2-1	TGTGCCATCAGTGTTGAACTCTCCAATGAGCAGTTCTTC	CAISVELSNEQFF
TRBV6-5	.	TRBD1	TRBJ1-2	TGTGCCAGCAACAGACAGGGGGACTCCTATGGCTACACCTTC	CASNRQGDSYGYTF
TRBV2	.	.	TRBJ2-7	TGTGCCAGCAGTATTAGTTCCTACTACGAGCAGTACTTC	CASSISSYYEQYF
TRBV6-5	.	TRBD1	TRBJ2-5	TGTGCCAGCAGCATGACAGGGGTGGTTGAGACCCAGTACTTC	CASSMTGVVETQYF
TRBV11-2	.	.	TRBJ2-4	TGTGCCAGCAGCCTACAGCCTACCAAAAACATTCAGTACTTC	CASSLQPTKNIQYF
TRBV24-1	.	TRBD1	TRBJ1-5	TGTGCCACCAGTGATACGTCGACAGGGGGGAATCAGCCCCAGCATTTT	CATSDTSTGGNQPQHF
TRBV4-1	once	.	TRBJ1-5	TGCGCCAGCAGCCAAGATGGAAAGGGGGTGGGTCAGCCCCAGCATTTT	CASSQDGKGVGQPQHF
TRBV30	.	TRBD2	TRBJ2-1	TGTGCCTTGACTAGCGGGGTATATGAGCAGTTCTTC	CALTSGVYEQFF
TRBV18	once	TRBD1	TRBJ1-1	TGTGCCAGCTCACCAGGTCCAGGGGGCGGCACTGAAGCTTTCTTT	CASSPGPGGGTEAFF
TRBV3-1/TRBV3-2	.	TRBD1	TRBJ2-1	TGTGCCAGCAGCCGAGCCCGGACAGGGGATCTTAATGAGCAGTTCTTC	CASSRARTGDLNEQFF
TRBV2	.	.	TRBJ1-1	TGTGCCAGCAGTGAATCGGGGGGCTACACTGAAGCTTTCTTT	CASSESGGYTEAFF
TRBV9	.	TRBD2	TRBJ2-1	TGTGCCAGCAGCGTTTCCTTAAGCGGGGGGGCCGTCTACAATGAGCAGTTCTTC	CASSVSLSGGAVYNEQFF
TRBV28	.	TRBD1	TRBJ2-7	TGTGCCAGCAGTTACGACAGGGGTTTCTACGAGCAGTACTTC	CASSYDRGFYEQYF
TRBV3-1/TRBV3-2	.	TRBD2	TRBJ2-1	TGTGCCAGCAGCCAGGCTCTAAGAGCGGGGGGCCTTTCTCTTATTGAGCAGTTCTTC	CASSQALRAGGLSLIEQFF
TRBV20-1	.	.	TRBJ2-5	TGCAGTGCTAGTTGGAGGGAGGAGACCCAGTACTTC	CSASWREETQYF
TRBV5-1	.	.	TRBJ1-2	TGCGCCAGCAGCAAAGAAACAGGAGCTAACTATGGCTACACCTTC	CASSKETGANYGYTF
TRBV28	.	.	TRBJ1-5	TGTGCCAGCATCCGTACGAGTAGCAATCAGCCCCAGCATTTT	CASIRTSSNQPQHF
TRBV24-1	.	.	TRBJ2-7	TGTGCCACCAGTGATTCTATTAGGACATCCCTCACCTACGAGCAGTACTTC	CATSDSIRTSLTYEQYF
TRBV7-9	.	TRBD1	TRBJ1-4	TGTGCCAGCAGCTTAGGACAGGGAAAAGGGTTAACTAATGAAAAACTGTTTTTT	CASSLGQGKGLTNEKLFF
TRBV5-5	.	TRBD1	TRBJ1-4	TGTGCCAGCAGCCCAGACAGGGGGAATGAAAAACTGTTTTTT	CASSPDRGNEKLFF
TRBV19	.	.	TRBJ2-1	TGTGCCAGTAGTACGCTCCCGACAGCTGTCTCCTACAATGAGCAGTTCTTC	CASSTLPTAVSYNEQFF
TRBV7-8	.	.	TRBJ1-2	TGTGCCAGCAGCGAGGACAGTTCGTGGTACTATGGCTACACCTTC	CASSEDSSWYYGYTF
TRBV5-6	.	.	TRBJ1-4	TGTGCCAGCAGCTTGCCGACTAATGAAAAACTGTTTTTT	CASSLPTNEKLFF
TRBV9	.	.	TRBJ2-2	TGTGCCAGCAGCGTCCCCAGGGGACTACCCAACACCGGGGAGCTGTTTTTT	CASSVPRGLPNTGELFF
TRBV5-1	.	.	TRBJ2-7	TGCGCCAGCAGCGCACAGGGGAGGGAGCAGTACTTC	CASSAQGREQYF
TRBV5-8	.	TRBD1	TRBJ1-1	TGTGCCAGCAGCTTTCCCGGCGGGACAGGTGACCTGGGGACTGAAGCTTTCTTT	CASSFPGGTGDLGTEAFF